This T cell receptor beta chain was sequenced in a study of cytomegalovirus exposure and HLA in healthy donors. The germline CDR1 and CDR2 sequences are LGHNA and YNFKEQ. The germline V and J ends were trimmed by 0 bases and 3 bases, with 8 bases remaining between them. This CDR3 is 14 amino acids long. The method was immunoSEQ multiplex PCR; TCRdb's version includes in-frame clones alone and lacks a portion of them. The table includes roughly 150,000 clones, approximately 86% detected once. The origin of this receptor is a man aged 30-40 years in good health and CMV-seropositive. Sequencing was done on a sample of PBMCs. The J gene is TRBJ1-1, the V gene TRBV4-2; no firm D call. In DNA, the CDR3 is TGTGCCAGCAGCCAAGAATGGAGGGACACTGAAGCTTTCTTT. This encodes CASSQEWRDTEAFF.